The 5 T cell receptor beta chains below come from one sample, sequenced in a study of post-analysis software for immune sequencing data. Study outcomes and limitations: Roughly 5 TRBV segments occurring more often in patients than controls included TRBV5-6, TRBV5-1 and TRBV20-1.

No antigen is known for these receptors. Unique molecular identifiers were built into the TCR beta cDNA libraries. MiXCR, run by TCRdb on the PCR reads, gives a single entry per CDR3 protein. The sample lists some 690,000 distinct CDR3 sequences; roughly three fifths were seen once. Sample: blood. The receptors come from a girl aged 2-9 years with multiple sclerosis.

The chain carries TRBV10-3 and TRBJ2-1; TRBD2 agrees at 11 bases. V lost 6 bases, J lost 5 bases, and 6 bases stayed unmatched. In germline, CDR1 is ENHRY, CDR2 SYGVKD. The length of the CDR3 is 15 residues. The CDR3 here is CAIREGLAANNEQFF. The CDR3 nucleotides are TGTGCCATCAGGGAGGGACTAGCGGCTAACAATGAGCAGTTCTTC.

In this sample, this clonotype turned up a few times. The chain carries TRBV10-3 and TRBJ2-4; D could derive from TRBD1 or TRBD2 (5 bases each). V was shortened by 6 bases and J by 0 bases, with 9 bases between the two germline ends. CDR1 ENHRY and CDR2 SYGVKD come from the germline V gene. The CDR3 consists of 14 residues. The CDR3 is CAISGALAKNIQYF. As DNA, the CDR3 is TGTGCCATCAGCGGGGCTCTAGCCAAAAACATTCAGTACTTC.

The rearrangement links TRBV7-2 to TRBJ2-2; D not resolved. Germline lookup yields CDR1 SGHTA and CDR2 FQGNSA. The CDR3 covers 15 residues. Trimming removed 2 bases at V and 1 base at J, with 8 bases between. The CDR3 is CASSLYSMNTGELFF. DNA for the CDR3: TGTGCCAGCAGCTTATACAGTATGAACACCGGGGAGCTGTTTTTT.

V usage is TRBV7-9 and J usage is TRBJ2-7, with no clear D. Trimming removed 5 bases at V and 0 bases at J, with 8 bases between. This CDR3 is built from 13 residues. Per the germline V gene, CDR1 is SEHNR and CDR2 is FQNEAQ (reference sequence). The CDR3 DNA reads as TGTGCCAGCAGCCGCCCTGCCTCCTACGAGCAGTACTTC. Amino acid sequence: CASSRPASYEQYF.

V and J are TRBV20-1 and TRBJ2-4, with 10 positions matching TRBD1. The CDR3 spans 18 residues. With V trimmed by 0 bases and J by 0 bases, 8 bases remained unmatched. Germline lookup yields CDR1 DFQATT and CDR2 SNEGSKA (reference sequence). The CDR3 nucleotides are TGCAGTGCTAGAGATGCATCCGGGACAGGGGTAGCCAAAAACATTCAGTACTTC. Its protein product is CSARDASGTGVAKNIQYF.